The 13 T cell receptor beta chains given below trace back to one sample, sequenced in a study of cytomegalovirus exposure and HLA in healthy donors. Primers: 60 Vbeta forward and 13 Jbeta reverse. Measured with immunoSEQ multiplex PCR; TCRdb has only the in-frame clones, and not every one. The data show around 190,000 clones, with roughly 77% seen just once and roughly 1.4% held by the top ten. Input material: PBMCs. Receptor source: a woman aged 45-65 years in good health and CMV-seronegative.

The chain couples TRBV11-3 to TRBJ2-3; 7 nucleotides agree with TRBD1. CDR3 length: 14 amino acids. V trimming: 3 bases; J trimming: 3 bases; junction bases outside the gene matches: 3. CDR1 SGHNT and CDR2 YENEEA come from the germline V gene. The CDR3 nucleotides read TGTGCCAGCAGCTTTGGCAGGGGGACAGATACGCAGTATTTT. It is translated as CASSFGRGTDTQYF.

The V call is TRBV18, the J call TRBJ1-5, with 7 nucleotides matching TRBD1. Germline-derived CDR1 and CDR2 are KGHSH and LQKENI. Losses at the gene ends were 4 bases for V and 6 bases for J; bases not matched to a gene: 6. This CDR3 comprises 14 residues. CDR3: CASSLDRAVQPQHF. The CDR3 coding sequence is TGTGCCAGCTCACTAGACAGGGCCGTTCAGCCCCAGCATTTT.

The chain combines TRBV11-2 with TRBJ1-1; 10 nucleotides agree with TRBD1. V lost 0 bases to trimming and J lost 10 bases; unmatched junction nucleotides: 5. The CDR3 is 14 amino acids. Germline lookup yields CDR1 SGHAT and CDR2 FQNNGV. CDR3 sequence (DNA): TGTGCCAGCAGCTTAGAGACAGGGGGCTATCGAGCTTTCTTT. Protein: CASSLETGGYRAFF.

This chain joins TRBV5-1 and TRBJ2-5; D is perhaps TRBD1 (5 bases). The CDR3 is 13 amino acids. Germline assignment: CDR1 SGHRS and CDR2 YFSETQ. Trimming left V 4 bases short and J 0 bases short, with 7 bases between. DNA of the CDR3: TGCGCCAGCAGCCCAGGGTACCAAGAGACCCAGTACTTC. Its protein product is CASSPGYQETQYF.

This clone turned up a few times. J is TRBJ1-4 and V is TRBV25-1, with 8 nucleotides matching TRBD1. CDR1 is MGHDK, CDR2 SYGVNS, per germline. V dropped 1 base and J dropped 6; count of bases not matched to a gene: 4. CDR3 length: 15 residues. The DNA for the CDR3 is TGTGCCAGCAGTGAATTAGGACAGGGACATGAAAAACTGTTTTTT. It is translated as CASSELGQGHEKLFF.

The chain is built from TRBV27 and TRBJ2-4; possibly TRBD2 for D (5 bases). The V gene's germline CDR1 is MNHEY and CDR2 SMNVEV (reference sequence). The CDR3 loop spans 15 amino acids. Trimming cost V 1 base and J 0 bases, with 7 bases left between them. CDR3 in amino acids: CASSLYEGAKNIQYF. The CDR3 DNA reads TGTGCCAGCAGTTTATACGAGGGAGCCAAAAACATTCAGTACTTC.

The CDR3 coding sequence is TGTGCCAGCAGTAAGGACAGGGGGCTACGTAATTCACCCCTCCACTTT. It is translated as CASSKDRGLRNSPLHF. The gene calls are TRBV2 and TRBJ1-6; 11 nucleotides agree with TRBD1. V lost 5 bases and J lost 6; bases outside the gene matches: 6. This CDR3 is built from 16 residues. The germline V gene has CDR1 SNHLY and CDR2 FYNNEI. Looking up the rest from reference TRBV2 and TRBJ1-6 gives the full variable domain: EPEVTQTPSHQVTQMGQEVILRCVPISNHLYFYWYRQILGQKVEFLVSFYNNEISEKSEIFDDQFSVERPDGSNFTLKIRSTKLEDSAMYFCASSKDRGLRNSPLHFGNGTRLTVT.

The gene calls are TRBV7-2 and TRBJ2-3, with D maybe TRBD1 (6 bases). Between the trimmed V and J ends, which lost 1 base and 6 bases, there was a span of 11 bases. Germline V lookup: CDR1 SGHTA, CDR2 FQGNSA. The CDR3 has 14 amino acids. The CDR3 region has the DNA TGTGCCAGCAGCTTAGGGGGGCCCTCTGATACGCAGTATTTT. Amino acids: CASSLGGPSDTQYF.

The V and J genes are TRBV5-4 and TRBJ2-6, with D possibly TRBD2 on 6 matching bases. The germline gives CDR1 SGHNT, CDR2 YYREEE (reference sequence). Trimming shortened V by 4 bases and J by 2 bases, and 16 bases separated the two germline ends. The CDR3 sequence is 17 residues long. The chain's CDR3 is CASSLQGGLPGANVLTF. The CDR3 DNA follows: TGTGCCAGCAGCCTCCAAGGAGGACTACCTGGGGCCAACGTCCTGACTTTC.

The chain recombines TRBV19 with TRBJ1-5; D possibly corresponds to TRBD1 (5 bases). V shed 7 bases and J shed 6 bases, with 13 bases lying between them. Per the germline V gene, CDR1 is LNHDA and CDR2 is SQIVND (reference sequence). This CDR3 region has 13 residues. The CDR3 DNA reads as TGTGCCAGTATGAGGGAGGGGATTCAGCCCCAGCATTTT. This gives the protein CASMREGIQPQHF. Drawing the rest from reference TRBV19 and TRBJ1-5, the complete variable domain is DGGITQSPKYLFRKEGQNVTLSCEQNLNHDAMYWYRQDPGQGLRLIYYSQIVNDFQKGDIAEGYSVSREKKESFPLTVTSAQKNPTAFYLCASMREGIQPQHFGDGTRLSIL.

The chain joins TRBV18 to TRBJ1-2, with D uncertain. V was clipped by 8 bases and J by 5 bases, with 27 bases between them. CDR3 length: 17 amino acids. The V gene's germline CDR1 is KGHSH and CDR2 LQKENI. The DNA of the CDR3 is TGTGCCAGCACCGTCTCTCGGGTTGCGGGGATAGGGTATGGCTACACCTTC. Amino acid sequence: CASTVSRVAGIGYGYTF.

V and J are TRBV7-9 and TRBJ2-1, with D tentatively TRBD2 (6 bases). The CDR3 has 18 amino acids. CDR1 is SEHNR and CDR2 is FQNEAQ in the germline V gene (reference sequence). V shed 5 bases and J shed 0 bases, with 20 bases lying between them. The CDR3: CASSGRRGAGSSYNEQFF. DNA for the CDR3: TGTGCCAGCAGCGGACGACGGGGCGCGGGGAGCTCCTACAATGAGCAGTTCTTC.

This clone was recorded a few times. This chain links TRBV7-3 with TRBJ2-5; 9 bases align to TRBD1. The DNA matches TRBJ2-7 better at its end, which makes the J call doubtful. Looked up from germline, CDR1 is SGHTA and CDR2 is FQGTGA. The CDR3 is 15 residues long. CDR3 residues: CASSPGDRVSYEQYF. The CDR3 coding sequence is TGTGCCAGCAGCCCCGGGGACAGGGTGTCCTACGAGCAGTACTTC.